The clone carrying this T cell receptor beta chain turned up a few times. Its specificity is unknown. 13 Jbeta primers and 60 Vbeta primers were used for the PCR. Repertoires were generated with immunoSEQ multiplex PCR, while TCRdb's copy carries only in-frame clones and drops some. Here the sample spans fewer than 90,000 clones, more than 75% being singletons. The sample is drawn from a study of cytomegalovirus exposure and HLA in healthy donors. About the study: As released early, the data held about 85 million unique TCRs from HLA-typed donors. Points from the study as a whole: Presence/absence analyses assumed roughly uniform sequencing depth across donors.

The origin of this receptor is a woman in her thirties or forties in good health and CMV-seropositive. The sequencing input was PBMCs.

The CDR3 reads CASSFRGQGNTGELFF. The DNA for the CDR3 is TGTGCCAGCAGTTTTCGAGGACAGGGGAACACCGGGGAGCTGTTTTTT. This chain joins TRBV27 and TRBJ2-2; TRBD1 aligns across 8 bases. Germline loops: CDR1 MNHEY, CDR2 SMNVEV (reference sequence). After removal of 3 bases from V and 1 base from J, the junction contained 4 bases not matched to a gene. The CDR3 is 16 amino acids.